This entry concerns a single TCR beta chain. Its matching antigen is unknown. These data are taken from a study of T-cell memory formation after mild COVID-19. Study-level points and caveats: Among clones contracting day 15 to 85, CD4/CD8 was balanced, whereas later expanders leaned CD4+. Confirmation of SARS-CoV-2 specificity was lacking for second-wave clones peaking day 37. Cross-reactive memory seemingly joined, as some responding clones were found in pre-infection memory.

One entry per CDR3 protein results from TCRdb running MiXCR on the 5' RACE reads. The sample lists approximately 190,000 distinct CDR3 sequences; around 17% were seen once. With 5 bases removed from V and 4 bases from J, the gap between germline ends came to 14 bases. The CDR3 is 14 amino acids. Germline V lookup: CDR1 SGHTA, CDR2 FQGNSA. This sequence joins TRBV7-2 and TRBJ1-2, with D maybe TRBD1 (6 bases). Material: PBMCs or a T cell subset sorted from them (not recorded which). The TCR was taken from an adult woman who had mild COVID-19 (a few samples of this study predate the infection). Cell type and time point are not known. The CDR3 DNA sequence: TGTGCCAGCAGCAAACAGGGAATCTCCTATGGCTACACCTTC. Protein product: CASSKQGISYGYTF.